The T cell receptor (beta chain) under discussion was sequenced for a study of blood T cell repertoires in COVID-19. Per the germline V gene, CDR1 is MNHEY and CDR2 is SVGAGI. This CDR3 contains 14 residues. Deletions cut 6 bases from V and 10 bases from J, with 16 bases between. Recovery meant two consecutive negative NP/OP PCR tests, professional clearance, or resolved symptoms. Produced via immunoSEQ multiplex PCR; TCRdb's table is partial and in-frame only. This table holds roughly 260,000 clones, about 89% found once. The TCR sequence derives from a woman under 30 who had recovered from COVID-19. The sequencing sample was made of PBMCs or T cells enriched from blood (not recorded which). The chain couples TRBV6-5 to TRBJ1-6, with a tentative D call TRBD1 (6 bases). The CDR3 loop reads CASRYRRGRSPLHF. CDR3 DNA: TGTGCCAGCAGATATCGCAGGGGAAGATCACCCCTCCACTTT.